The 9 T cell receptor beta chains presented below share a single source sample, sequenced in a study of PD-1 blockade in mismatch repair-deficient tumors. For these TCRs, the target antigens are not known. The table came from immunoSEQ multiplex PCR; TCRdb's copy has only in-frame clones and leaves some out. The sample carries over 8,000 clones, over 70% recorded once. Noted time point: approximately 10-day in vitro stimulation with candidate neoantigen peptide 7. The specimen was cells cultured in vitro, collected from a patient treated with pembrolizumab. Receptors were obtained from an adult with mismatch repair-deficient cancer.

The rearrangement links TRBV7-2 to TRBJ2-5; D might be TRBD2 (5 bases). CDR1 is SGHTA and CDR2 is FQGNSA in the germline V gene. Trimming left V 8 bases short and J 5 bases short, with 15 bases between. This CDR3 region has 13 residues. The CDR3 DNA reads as TGTGCCAGCCGAGCGGTTACTAGGGAGACCCAGTACTTC. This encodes CASRAVTRETQYF.

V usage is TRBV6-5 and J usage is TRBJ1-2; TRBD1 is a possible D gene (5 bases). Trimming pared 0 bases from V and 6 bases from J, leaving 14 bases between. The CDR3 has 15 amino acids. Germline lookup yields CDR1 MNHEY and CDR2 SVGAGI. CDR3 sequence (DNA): TGTGCCAGCAGTTACTCGCCAAGGGGCCATGATGGCTACACCTTC. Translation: CASSYSPRGHDGYTF.

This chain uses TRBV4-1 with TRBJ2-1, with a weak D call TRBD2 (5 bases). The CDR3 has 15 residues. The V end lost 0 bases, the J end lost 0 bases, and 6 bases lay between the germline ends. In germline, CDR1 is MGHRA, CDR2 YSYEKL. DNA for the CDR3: TGCGCCAGCAGCCAAGATCGGGACTCCTACAATGAGCAGTTCTTC. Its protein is CASSQDRDSYNEQFF.

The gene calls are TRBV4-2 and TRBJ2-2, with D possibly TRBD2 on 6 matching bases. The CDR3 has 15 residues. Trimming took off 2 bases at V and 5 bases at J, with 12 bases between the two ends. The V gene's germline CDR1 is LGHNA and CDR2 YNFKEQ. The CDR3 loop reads CASSQPGVRTGELFF. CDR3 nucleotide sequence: TGTGCCAGCAGCCAACCGGGAGTGAGGACCGGGGAGCTGTTTTTT.

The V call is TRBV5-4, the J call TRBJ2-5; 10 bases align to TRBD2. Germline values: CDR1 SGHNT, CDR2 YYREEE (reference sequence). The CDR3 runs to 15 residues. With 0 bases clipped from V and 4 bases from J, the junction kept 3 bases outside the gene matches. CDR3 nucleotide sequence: TGTGCCAGCAGCTTGGCTAGCGGGAGAATAGAGACCCAGTACTTC. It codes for CASSLASGRIETQYF.

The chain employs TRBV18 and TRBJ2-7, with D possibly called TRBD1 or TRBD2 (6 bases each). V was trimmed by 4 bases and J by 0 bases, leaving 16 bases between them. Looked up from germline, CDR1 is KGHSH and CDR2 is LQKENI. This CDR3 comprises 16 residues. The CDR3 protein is CASSLSGAVSSYEQYF. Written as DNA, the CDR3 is TGTGCCAGCTCACTATCGGGGGCAGTGAGCTCCTACGAGCAGTACTTC.

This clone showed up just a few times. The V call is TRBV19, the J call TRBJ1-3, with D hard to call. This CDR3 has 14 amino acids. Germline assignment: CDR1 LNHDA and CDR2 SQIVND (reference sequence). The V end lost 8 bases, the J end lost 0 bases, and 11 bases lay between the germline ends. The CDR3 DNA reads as TGTGCCAGTTCTACGGGCGGCTCTGGAAACACCATATATTTT. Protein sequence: CASSTGGSGNTIYF.

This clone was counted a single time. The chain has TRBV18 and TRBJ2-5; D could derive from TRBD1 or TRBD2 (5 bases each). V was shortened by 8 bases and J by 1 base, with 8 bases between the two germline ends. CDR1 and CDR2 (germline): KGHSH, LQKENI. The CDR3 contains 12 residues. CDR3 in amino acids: CASGDRQETQYF. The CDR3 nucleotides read TGTGCCAGCGGGGACCGCCAAGAGACCCAGTACTTC.

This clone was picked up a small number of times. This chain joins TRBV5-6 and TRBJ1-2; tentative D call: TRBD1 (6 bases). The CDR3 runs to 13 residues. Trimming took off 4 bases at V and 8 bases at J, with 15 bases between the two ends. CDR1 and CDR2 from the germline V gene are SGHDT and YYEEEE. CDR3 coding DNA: TGTGCCAGCAGCCTGGACAGCCACTTGGGCTACACCTTC. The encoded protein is CASSLDSHLGYTF. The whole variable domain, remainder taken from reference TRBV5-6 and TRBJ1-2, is DAGVTQSPTHLIKTRGQQVTLRCSPKSGHDTVSWYQQALGQGPQFIFQYYEEEERQRGNFPDRFSGHQFPNYSSELNVNALLLGDSALYLCASSLDSHLGYTFGSGTRLTVV.